This section outlines one TCR beta chain sequence together with its context. There is no known antigen for this receptor. Base qualities are not at hand, and no much larger clone is one base apart. The entire amount of isolated RNA was reverse transcribed using the High Capacity cDNA Reverse Transcription Kit, so the sequenced TCRB transcripts were expressed ones. Survey-depth immunoSEQ sequencing was performed on stem cell-like memory T cell samples, with an average of about 1.01 million total reads per sample. After sorted cells were lysed in RLT buffer, RNA was extracted with DNase-treated RNeasy Micro or Mini kits, with the choice depending on cell number. Each cell subset was processed on its own to prevent cross-contamination, while patient and healthy donor samples were processed together. The immunoSEQ multiplex PCR was used to amplify TCRB sequences from cDNA, yielding 87-bp fragments that span the CDR3 region. Sequencing of the amplicons was done on the Illumina HiSeq platform. In the paper's pipeline: Synthetic template baselines were used to correct PCR bias computationally, reads within Hamming distance 2 were collapsed together, and singletons that could not be merged were discarded. Reads were aligned against IMGT so that V, D and J genes, CDR3 length and insertions or deletions at six rearrangement sites could be assigned. Within each subset, clonotype counts were normalized to the number of sorted cells before true diversity and Gini coefficients were calculated with the tcR R package. The overlap coefficient, calculated on TCRB nucleotide sequences, was used to quantify repertoire sharing. TCRdb's version of the immuneACCESS table is confined to in-frame rearrangements and falls short of the full clone set. An unresolved V gene accounts for under half of the shortfall where checked; the remainder is of unknown origin. Clone size and V and J calls were adopted from that table, with D and trimming inferred from the DNA. Within this sample are 10,000 to 15,000 clones, with over 40% of them counted one time only. The top ten constitute around 0.98% of the sample.

A single peripheral blood draw of approximately 0.11 L on average was collected from each donor into heparinised tubes. Using a panel that included CD45RO, CCR7, CD25, CD127, CD95 and CD27, naive, central memory, regulatory and stem cell-like memory CD4+ T cells were sorted on a BD FACSAria II. All sorted populations exceeded 95% purity. PBMCs were separated immediately by Lymphoprep density gradient centrifugation and were stained directly, without being cultured. So that batch effects would be minimized, each experiment stained and sorted samples in pairs, pairing one healthy donor with one patient. From a lookup of the germline V gene (reference sequence), CDR1 and CDR2 are LNHDA and SQIVND. Reading from cysteine to phenylalanine, the CDR3 counts 13 amino acids. Of all the DNA, just the CDR3 is kept, 39 bases in frame from base 1. V loses 2 bases, J loses 4 bases, and the germline ends lie 8 bases apart.

This sample was taken from a study of beta chain features in type 1 diabetes (dated by TCRdb to 2016 to 2019). About the investigation overall: Patients and healthy donors did not differ in mean age, gender distribution, total cell number or subset yield. Across all samples, 107,917,701 sorted cells were examined, and cell number per subset correlated strongly with RNA yield. The study compared TCRB repertoires of sorted circulating CD4+ T cell subsets between recently diagnosed type 1 diabetes patients and matched healthy donors. Whereas all 30 or so donors provided naive and central memory subsets, regulatory and stem cell-like memory subsets were isolated from just 8 patients and about 8 healthy donors. Study-level results and caveats: HLA sub-analyses involved small numbers of individuals, so any influence of HLA type on TCRB rearrangement remained unresolved. PCR may preferentially amplify shorter templates, but because patient and control samples were amplified and corrected together, any resulting skew would affect both groups equally. Because cDNA rather than genomic DNA was sequenced, highly expressing activated cells could have been over-represented, although no difference in activation and CD3 levels was found between groups. In all four CD4+ subsets, TCRB CDR3 length was moderately but significantly shorter in type 1 diabetes patients. Naive, central memory and regulatory TCRB repertoires appeared to be more similar among patients than among healthy donors. Fewer insertions and more nucleotide deletions at VDJ recombination sites were observed in patients with type 1 diabetes, implying thymic rearrangement abnormalities.

Here the chain combines TRBV19 and TRBJ2-5, and possibly TRBD1, on 5 matching bases. This receptor was taken from a man between 18 and 35 years old in good health. The sample consisted of stem cell memory CD4+ T cells from blood. The cell subset or site label, read with the paper, signifies: stem cell-like memory CD4+ T cells. The nucleotides are TGTGCCAGTAGTATACAGGGTCCAGAGACCCAGTACTTC. This encodes CASSIQGPETQYF.